This T cell receptor (beta chain) appears in the sequencing data of a study of molecular identifiers for immune sequencing clone quantification. Germline lookup yields CDR1 SGHDT and CDR2 YYEEEE. V was shortened by 0 bases and J by 7 bases, with 10 bases between the two germline ends. This CDR3 region has 13 residues. Naive CD8 T cells were sorted, and the gate applied was CD8+CD4-CCR7+CD45RA+. TCRdb ran MiXCR on the PCR reads and lists one entry per CDR3 protein. The profile shows approximately 550,000 distinct CDR3 sequences, about 22% of them singletons. This clonotype has at least ten counts. This rearrangement joins TRBV5-6 to TRBJ1-1; maybe TRBD1 (5 bases). Sequencing was performed on naive CD8+ T cells from blood, with Jurkat cell RNA spiked in. Subset in this sample: FACS-sorted CD8+CD4-CCR7+CD45RA+ naive T cells. This TCR was sampled from a human donor in good health. Some libraries in this study had Jurkat cell RNA spiked in. The CDR3, as DNA: TGTGCCAGCAGCTTGGACGGACACTTTGAAGCTTTCTTT. Encoded protein: CASSLDGHFEAFF.